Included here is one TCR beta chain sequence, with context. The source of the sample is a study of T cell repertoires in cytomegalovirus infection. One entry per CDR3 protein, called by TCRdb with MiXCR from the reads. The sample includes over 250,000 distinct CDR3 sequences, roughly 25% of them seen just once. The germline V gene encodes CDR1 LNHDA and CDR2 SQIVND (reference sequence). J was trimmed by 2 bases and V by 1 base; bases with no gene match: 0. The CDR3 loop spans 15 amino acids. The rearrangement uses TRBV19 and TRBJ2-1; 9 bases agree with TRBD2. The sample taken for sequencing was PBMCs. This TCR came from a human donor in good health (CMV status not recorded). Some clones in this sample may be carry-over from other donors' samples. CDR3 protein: CASSIGLAAYNEQFF. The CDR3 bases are TGTGCCAGTAGTATAGGACTAGCGGCCTACAATGAGCAGTTCTTC. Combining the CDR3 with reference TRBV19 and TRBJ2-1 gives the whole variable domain DGGITQSPKYLFRKEGQNVTLSCEQNLNHDAMYWYRQDPGQGLRLIYYSQIVNDFQKGDIAEGYSVSREKKESFPLTVTSAQKNPTAFYLCASSIGLAAYNEQFFGPGTRLTVL.